A selection of T cell receptor beta chains follows, all from one sample in a study of blood T cell repertoires in COVID-19. Sequencing used immunoSEQ multiplex PCR; TCRdb keeps in-frame clones, though not all of them. The sample shows 100,000 to 120,000 clones, 75% to 90% of them seen only once. The specimen was peripheral blood. The source of these receptors is a woman aged 55 to 70 with COVID-19, enrolled during active disease. Both conserved end residues are part of each CDR3. A D gene is named only where the DNA matches it firmly. For some rows the clone size is stated as once, few or many, or as a class when expanded; others skip it.

TRBJ2-1,-,TRBV10-2,17,TRBD1,TGCGCCAGCGCTGCTGACCCGGGACAGCCCTCCTACAATGAGCAGTTCTTC,CASAADPGQPSYNEQFF
TRBJ2-7,-,TRBV5-6,14,-,TGTGCCAGCAGCTTGGGCCAGGACTATGGCGAGCAGTACTTC,CASSLGQDYGEQYF
TRBJ1-5,-,TRBV5-1,13,-,TGCGCCAGCAGCCCTAATAGCAATCAGCCCCAGCATTTT,CASSPNSNQPQHF
TRBJ1-3,once,TRBV19,15,-,TGTGCCAGTACTAAAAATCAGGGATCTGGAAACACCATATATTTT,CASTKNQGSGNTIYF
TRBJ1-1,-,TRBV4-1,15,TRBD1,TGCGCCAGCAGCCACCCCGGGACAGTGAACACTGAAGCTTTCTTT,CASSHPGTVNTEAFF
TRBJ2-7,-,TRBV30,14,TRBD1,TGTGCCTGGAGCGGGACAGGACCCGCCTACGAGCAGTACTTC,CAWSGTGPAYEQYF
TRBJ2-7,-,TRBV14,15,TRBD1,TGTGCCAGCAGCCACTATGAGGACAGGGCATACGAGCAGTACTTC,CASSHYEDRAYEQYF
TRBJ1-4,-,TRBV4-1,13,-,TGCGCCAGCAGCCAAGAAGGCAGGGGCAAACTGTTTTTT,CASSQEGRGKLFF
TRBJ1-1,-,TRBV7-2,17,TRBD1,TGTGCCAGCAGCCCCCCAGGAAGGGGGCTTAATCTTGCTGAAGCTTTCTTT,CASSPPGRGLNLAEAFF
TRBJ1-2,-,TRBV30,15,-,TGTGCCTGGAGTCTCCGTGCGGCAGCAGTATATGGCTACACCTTC,CAWSLRAAAVYGYTF
TRBJ1-5,-,TRBV18,15,-,TGTGCCAGCTCACCGGGGCTTGGAGGGGAACAGCCCCAGCATTTT,CASSPGLGGEQPQHF
TRBJ1-1,-,TRBV19,13,TRBD1,TGTGCCAGTAGCGACGCAAGGGACAGCCAAGCTTTCTTT,CASSDARDSQAFF
TRBJ1-4,-,TRBV10-3,16,TRBD1,TGTGCCATCAGTGAGTCAGACCGGGACAGGGATGAAAAACTGTTTTTT,CAISESDRDRDEKLFF
TRBJ2-1,-,TRBV19,15,TRBD2,TGTGCCAGTAGTATAGCTAGCGGGGGGGCGGGTGAGCAGTTCTTC,CASSIASGGAGEQFF
TRBJ1-1,-,TRBV4-1,17,TRBD1,TGCGCCAGCAGCCTGACGGGAAGGGGGCGCTTGAACACTGAAGCTTTCTTT,CASSLTGRGRLNTEAFF
TRBJ1-5,-,TRBV18,14,-,TGTGCCAGCTCACCACAACGGAGCAATCAGCCCCAGCATTTT,CASSPQRSNQPQHF
TRBJ1-2,-,TRBV2,13,-,TGTGCCAGCAGGTTAACACAGAACTATGGCTACACCTTC,CASRLTQNYGYTF
TRBJ1-6,-,TRBV11-2,15,-,TGTGCCAGCTCCCCTATCCCCGAGTCTAATTCACCCCTCCACTTT,CASSPIPESNSPLHF
TRBJ2-2,-,TRBV9,14,-,TGTGCCAGCAGCGTAGCTCCTCCGGGCGGGGAGCTGTTTTTT,CASSVAPPGGELFF
TRBJ1-1,-,TRBV5-1,17,-,TGCGCCAGCAGCCTTGGGATGACACGGAGGGTTCGCACTGAAGCTTTCTTT,CASSLGMTRRVRTEAFF
TRBJ2-3,once,TRBV10-3,17,TRBD1,TGTGCCATCAGCGATCCGGGACAGGGGAATAGCACAGATACGCAGTATTTT,CAISDPGQGNSTDTQYF
TRBJ2-7,-,TRBV7-9,13,-,TGTGCCAGCAGCTTAGGGCTAGACTACGAGCAGTACTTC,CASSLGLDYEQYF
TRBJ1-1,-,TRBV11-2,18,-,TGTGCCAGCAGCTTAGTACTAGGACAGCGGCAACCGAACACTGAAGCTTTCTTT,CASSLVLGQRQPNTEAFF
TRBJ2-7,-,TRBV2,17,TRBD2,TGTGCCAGCAGTGAATGGTCGGGGGGAATAGAGTACTACGAGCAGTACTTC,CASSEWSGGIEYYEQYF
TRBJ1-6,-,TRBV12-3/TRBV12-4,13,-,TGTGCCAGCAGTCCCACAGGAAATTCACCCCTCCACTTT,CASSPTGNSPLHF
TRBJ1-1,once,TRBV6-5,13,-,TGTGCCAGCAGATTAGGACAGTACACTGAAGCTTTCTTT,CASRLGQYTEAFF
TRBJ2-7,-,TRBV11-2,15,-,TGTGCCAGCAGCTTACAGGGCGTGAGCTCCTACGAGCAGTACTTC,CASSLQGVSSYEQYF
TRBJ2-7,once,TRBV10-1,15,TRBD2,TGCGCCACCGGGGGGGGTAGGCGGGGCTCCTACGAGCAGTACTTC,CATGGGRRGSYEQYF
TRBJ1-5,-,TRBV10-3,14,TRBD1,TGTGCCATCAGTCCGGACAGGAGCGATCAGCCCCAGCATTTT,CAISPDRSDQPQHF
TRBJ1-1,-,TRBV7-2,14,-,TGTGCCAGCAGCTTAGCGGCGGTGAACACTGAAGCTTTCTTT,CASSLAAVNTEAFF
TRBJ1-4,-,TRBV7-8,15,-,TGTGCCAGCAGCTTAGACACAGAGTATAATGAAAAACTGTTTTTT,CASSLDTEYNEKLFF
TRBJ1-5,-,TRBV4-3,15,-,TGCGCCAGCAGCCAAGAAGACAGAGGAAATCAGCCCCAGCATTTT,CASSQEDRGNQPQHF
TRBJ2-3,few,TRBV11-3,14,-,TGTGCCAGCAGCTTAGCAGGGAGCACAGATACGCAGTATTTT,CASSLAGSTDTQYF
TRBJ2-2,-,TRBV7-7,15,-,TGTGCCTGTGGGGAAGGAGGGGATCGGACCGGGGAGCTGTTTTTT,CACGEGGDRTGELFF
TRBJ1-5,once,TRBV18,17,TRBD1,TGTGCCAGCTCGTCCGGGACAGGGGGCTTAGGGGGTCAGCCCCAGCATTTT,CASSSGTGGLGGQPQHF
TRBJ2-7,-,TRBV24-1,16,-,TGTGCCACCAGTCCCACGCAGGGGCCGCAACGCGGCGAGCAGTACTTC,CATSPTQGPQRGEQYF
TRBJ2-7,-,TRBV6-5,15,TRBD1,TGTGCCAGCAGCGCCTCTGGCCAGGGGGCCTACGAGCAGTACTTC,CASSASGQGAYEQYF
TRBJ2-2,-,TRBV6-5,13,TRBD1,TGTGCCAGCAGGTCAGGGGGCACCGGGGAGCTGTTTTTT,CASRSGGTGELFF
TRBJ1-1,-,TRBV12-5,14,-,TGTGCTAGTGGGGGCCCAGGGGAGAACACTGAAGCTTTCTTT,CASGGPGENTEAFF
TRBJ2-5,-,TRBV7-3,13,-,TGTGCCAGCAGTCCGGGAAACCAAGAGACCCAGTACTTC,CASSPGNQETQYF
TRBJ1-1,-,TRBV30,14,TRBD1,TGTGCCTGGAACCCCCCGGGACAGCCGGGGAGAGCTTTCTTT,CAWNPPGQPGRAFF
TRBJ2-3,-,TRBV4-3,16,TRBD2,TGCGCCAGCAGCCAAGGACTAGCGGGGCTTCCAGATACGCAGTATTTT,CASSQGLAGLPDTQYF
TRBJ1-1,-,TRBV5-1,17,TRBD1,TGCGCCAGCAGCTTGGGGTCGCAGGGGGACCTGAACACTGAAGCTTTCTTT,CASSLGSQGDLNTEAFF
TRBJ2-7,-,TRBV11-2,14,-,TGTGCCACCAGTCCTGGGCTGAGCTCCTACGAGCAGTACTTC,CATSPGLSSYEQYF
TRBJ1-2,few,TRBV19,17,TRBD1,TGTGCCAGTAGAGTCCGGACAGGGAAGTCGGCTAACTATGGCTACACCTTC,CASRVRTGKSANYGYTF
TRBJ2-7,-,TRBV6-1,15,-,TGTGCCAGCAGTGAAGAACCCCAGTACTCCTACGAGCAGTACTTC,CASSEEPQYSYEQYF
TRBJ2-3,once,TRBV7-7,15,TRBD2,TGTGCTAGCAGCTCCCTTAGCGGGGGTACAGATACGCAGTATTTT,CASSSLSGGTDTQYF
TRBJ1-2,-,TRBV29-1,14,TRBD1,TGCAGCGTATATCCGGGACAGGGTGTCTATGGCTACACCTTC,CSVYPGQGVYGYTF
TRBJ1-6,-,TRBV30,13,-,TGTGCCTGGAGTGTAAATTATGTGGGCCCTACGGACTTT,CAWSVNYVGPTDF